This is a list of T cell receptor beta chains from one sample in a study of cytomegalovirus exposure and HLA in healthy donors. Produced via immunoSEQ multiplex PCR; TCRdb's table is partial and in-frame only. The table includes about 170,000 clones, over 85% detected once. Material for sequencing was PBMCs. The origin of the receptors is a woman aged 18-29 years in good health and CMV-seropositive. The CDR3 runs from the conserved cysteine through the conserved F or W. D genes are given only for firm matches. The size of a clone is reported for some rows only, either as once, few or many, or as a class for expanded clones.

-	TRBV6-6	TRBJ2-2	TRBD2	TGTGCCAGCAGTTCTAGCGGCGCCGGGGAGCTGTTTTTT	CASSSSGAGELFF
once	TRBV19	TRBJ2-7	TRBD1	TGTGCCAGTAGTACGGACAGGGGGCGCCTCGGGCACGAGCAGTACTTC	CASSTDRGRLGHEQYF
-	TRBV4-1	TRBJ2-3	TRBD2	TGCGCCAGCAGCCAGGGGGGGACTAGCGCAGATACGCAGTATTTT	CASSQGGTSADTQYF
-	TRBV30	TRBJ1-1	-	TGTGCCTGGAGGCAACAGGCTTGGATGAACACTGAAGCTTTCTTT	CAWRQQAWMNTEAFF
once	TRBV11-2	TRBJ2-7	-	TGTGCCAGCAGCTTAGGGGCAGGCCAGTACTTC	CASSLGAGQYF
-	TRBV14	TRBJ1-1	-	TGTGCCAGCAGCCGATTAACAGAGAACACTGAAGCTTTCTTT	CASSRLTENTEAFF
-	TRBV19	TRBJ2-7	-	TGTGCCAGTAGTATGGACAGCTCCTACGAGCAGTACTTC	CASSMDSSYEQYF
-	TRBV28	TRBJ2-6	-	TGTGCCAGCAGTCCCCGAGGGGGGGCAAGCGGGGCCAACGTCCTGACTTTC	CASSPRGGASGANVLTF
-	TRBV19	TRBJ1-5	-	TGTGCCAGTAGGCCGAACAGGTCTTCGCAGCCCCAGCATTTT	CASRPNRSSQPQHF
-	TRBV18	TRBJ1-2	-	TGTGCCAGCTCACCAGACTCTAACTATGGCTACACCTTC	CASSPDSNYGYTF
-	TRBV5-8	TRBJ1-2	-	TGTGCCAGCAGCTTGGCCGGCAGGGCCAACTATGGCTACACCTTC	CASSLAGRANYGYTF
-	TRBV27	TRBJ2-3	-	TGTGCCAGCAGCGAAGGGGCGCGAGTCACAGATACGCAGTATTTT	CASSEGARVTDTQYF
-	TRBV10-3	TRBJ2-1	-	TGTGCCATCAGTGGACTGAGGGAGATATACAATGAGCAGTTCTTC	CAISGLREIYNEQFF
-	TRBV5-4	TRBJ2-7	TRBD2	TGTGCCAGCAGCCCGACTAGCGGGAAATACGAGCAGTACTTC	CASSPTSGKYEQYF
-	TRBV15	TRBJ2-6	TRBD1	TGTGCCACCAGCAGAGATCGCCCAGGGGGCGGTGGGGCCAACGTCCTGACTTTC	CATSRDRPGGGGANVLTF
-	TRBV19	TRBJ2-7	TRBD1	TGTGCCAGTAGTATAGATCGGGACAGGTACTACGAGCAGTACTTC	CASSIDRDRYYEQYF
-	TRBV19	TRBJ1-4	-	TGTGCCACCGTTGATACAAGACAGAATAATGAAAAACTGTTTTTT	CATVDTRQNNEKLFF
-	TRBV18	TRBJ1-4	TRBD1	TGTGCCAGCTCCCCAGACAGGGGGAACTATGAAAAACTGTTTTTT	CASSPDRGNYEKLFF
-	TRBV2	TRBJ1-1	TRBD1	TGTGCCAGCAGGGGGACAGGGGGACTCACTGAAGCTTTCTTT	CASRGTGGLTEAFF
-	TRBV19	TRBJ1-5	-	TGTGCCAGTGCTTCGGGACAAGGGAGTTGGGGCAATCAGCCCCAGCATTTT	CASASGQGSWGNQPQHF
-	TRBV7-3	TRBJ2-3	TRBD1	TGTGCCAGCAGCTCAACAGGGGTTGGCGCAGATACGCAGTATTTT	CASSSTGVGADTQYF
-	TRBV28	TRBJ2-1	TRBD2	TGTGCCAGCAGCCCCCCGGGACTAGCGAGCAATGAGCAGTTCTTC	CASSPPGLASNEQFF
-	TRBV6-4	TRBJ2-1	TRBD2	TGTGCCAGCGGTGCGACTAGCGGGAGGAACTACAATGAGCAGTTCTTC	CASGATSGRNYNEQFF
once	TRBV11-3	TRBJ2-2	TRBD2	TGTGCCAGCAGCTTAGGACTAGCGAGAGCCGGGGAGCTGTTTTTT	CASSLGLARAGELFF
-	TRBV15	TRBJ1-1	-	TGTGCCACCAGCAGAGGGTCGGTGAACACTGAAGCTTTCTTT	CATSRGSVNTEAFF
-	TRBV6-6	TRBJ2-1	TRBD2	TGTGCCAGCAAGACAACTAGCGGGAGCCCCCCAATTAAGCAGTTCTTC	CASKTTSGSPPIKQFF
once	TRBV15	TRBJ2-7	TRBD1	TGTGCCACCAGCTACTCGACAGGGACCGAGCAGTACTTC	CATSYSTGTEQYF
-	TRBV6-5	TRBJ2-7	-	TGTGCCAGCAGTTACTCGTTACTAGAGGGTGACGAGCAGTACTTC	CASSYSLLEGDEQYF
-	TRBV12-5	TRBJ2-1	TRBD2	TGTGCTAGTGGGTTGGGACTAGCGGGAGTGAATGAGCAGTTCTTC	CASGLGLAGVNEQFF
-	TRBV27	TRBJ2-3	TRBD2	TGTGCCACCCTGGGGCTAGCGGACCGAGATACGCAGTATTTT	CATLGLADRDTQYF
-	TRBV5-1	TRBJ2-1	TRBD2	TGCGCCAGCAGCTTGGGCGCGGGAGGGCCGGGGGAGCAGTTCTTC	CASSLGAGGPGEQFF
-	TRBV14	TRBJ2-1	TRBD2	TGTGCCAGCAGCCAAGGGTTAGCGGGGACCTGGTATGAGGACAATGAGCAGTTCTTC	CASSQGLAGTWYEDNEQFF
-	TRBV4-1	TRBJ1-5	-	TGCGCCAGCAGCCTCTCCGGTCCCGGGAGTCAGCCCCAGCATTTT	CASSLSGPGSQPQHF
-	TRBV29-1	TRBJ2-5	TRBD1	TGCAGCGTTGGGGTGGGGACAGGGCTTAGAGAGACCCAGTACTTC	CSVGVGTGLRETQYF
-	TRBV5-1	TRBJ2-1	TRBD2	TGCGCCAGCAGCTCGGGACTAGCGGGGGGTCAGGGTGAGCAGTTCTTC	CASSSGLAGGQGEQFF
-	TRBV6-1	TRBJ2-7	TRBD1	TGTGCTAGCACAGGGGACGCGTACTACGAGCAGTACTTC	CASTGDAYYEQYF
-	TRBV19	TRBJ1-2	-	TGTGCCAGTAGTATCTCAGGGTATCGGGATGGCTACACCTTC	CASSISGYRDGYTF
-	TRBV30	TRBJ1-2	-	TGTGCCTGGAGTGTAAACAGGCTGGGCAGCTATGGCTACACCTTC	CAWSVNRLGSYGYTF
few	TRBV9	TRBJ2-7	-	TGTGCCAGCAGCGTAGCTGTTAGCGCCGACGAGCAGTACTTC	CASSVAVSADEQYF
-	TRBV14	TRBJ1-1	TRBD1	TGTGCCAGCAGCCAGAAGAGGACAGGAGGGTATACTGAAGCTTTCTTT	CASSQKRTGGYTEAFF
-	TRBV30	TRBJ2-2	-	TGTGCCTGGAGTGCACCCCCAGTGCAGCTGTTTTTT	CAWSAPPVQLFF
-	TRBV6-5	TRBJ2-7	TRBD2	TGTGCCAGCAGTAATAGCGGGAGGGGACAGTACTTC	CASSNSGRGQYF
once	TRBV10-1	TRBJ2-2	TRBD2	TGCGCCAGCAGTGGTGCGGGAGACACCGGGGAGCTGTTTTTT	CASSGAGDTGELFF
-	TRBV7-3	TRBJ2-1	TRBD1	TGTGCCAGCAGCCAACAGGGGGCTGGGTACAATGAGCAGTTCTTC	CASSQQGAGYNEQFF
few	TRBV19	TRBJ1-1	TRBD1	TGTGCCAGTAGTGTCCGACAGGGGTCGGCCACTGAAGCTTTCTTT	CASSVRQGSATEAFF
few	TRBV2	TRBJ1-5	-	TGTGCCAGCAGTGAAGGGGGGCTAGCCCAGCATTTT	CASSEGGLAQHF
-	TRBV6-6	TRBJ2-6	-	TGTGCCAGCAGTTACCCGGGGGCTGGGGCCAACGTCCTGACTTTC	CASSYPGAGANVLTF
-	TRBV19	TRBJ2-1	-	TGTGCCACCTCCGGGAGCTACTACAATGAGCAGTTCTTC	CATSGSYYNEQFF
-	TRBV21-1	TRBJ1-1	-	TGTGCCACCGGAAAGGGGCAGGGGCACAATGCTTTCTTT	CATGKGQGHNAFF
-	TRBV6-6	TRBJ2-5	-	TGTGCCAGCAGCTCCTTGAACTGGGAGACCCAGTACTTC	CASSSLNWETQYF
-	TRBV11-3	TRBJ1-1	-	TGTGCCAGCAGCACACCCCAGACAGGGAACACTGAAGCTTTCTTT	CASSTPQTGNTEAFF
once	TRBV6-5	TRBJ1-1	-	TGTGCCAGCAGCGGACAGATGAACACTGAAGCTTTCTTT	CASSGQMNTEAFF
-	TRBV28	TRBJ2-1	-	TGTGCCAGCAGCGGGGACATACAAAATTACAATGAGCAGTTCTTC	CASSGDIQNYNEQFF
-	TRBV9	TRBJ2-1	-	TGTGCCAGCAGCACTCATACAGGGCCTGAGCAGTTCTTC	CASSTHTGPEQFF
-	TRBV4-1	TRBJ2-1	-	TGCGCCAGCAGCCAGTACCAACAGCCCTCCTACAATGAGCAGTTCTTC	CASSQYQQPSYNEQFF
-	TRBV2	TRBJ1-5	TRBD1	TGTGCCAGCAGGAAGACAGGGGCGCCCATCCCGCCCCAGCATTTT	CASRKTGAPIPPQHF
-	TRBV2	TRBJ2-7	TRBD2	TGTGCCAGTTTAGCGGGAGGTCCCTACGAGCAGTACTTC	CASLAGGPYEQYF